This TCR beta chain was sequenced in a study of cytomegalovirus exposure and HLA in healthy donors. The study's findings and limits: The study designated about 180 TCR beta chains cytomegalovirus-associated. The TCR clusters that emerged in the first cohort tended, a later analysis found, to co-occur in the 120 or so validation repertoires.

Using immunoSEQ multiplex PCR, the repertoire was profiled, and TCRdb retains in-frame clones only, with some absent. The sample lists over 110,000 clones, around 84% occurring once. On this clone itself: Its antigen is unknown.

Losses at the gene ends were 0 bases for V and 4 bases for J; bases not matched to a gene: 4. Per the germline V gene, CDR1 is MNHEY and CDR2 is SVGAGI. This CDR3 is built from 15 residues. The chain is built from TRBV6-5 and TRBJ2-3, with 7 bases aligning to TRBD1. The sequence was collected from a man aged 18 to 35 in good health and CMV-seropositive. Sequenced: PBMCs. CDR3 in amino acids: CASSYSWQGADTQYF. The CDR3, as DNA: TGTGCCAGCAGTTACTCGTGGCAGGGGGCAGATACGCAGTATTTT.